The source of this T cell receptor beta chain is a study of T cells in Graves' hyperthyroidism and ophthalmopathy (dated by TCRdb to about 2019). Concerning the study at large: TCR V-J signatures able to tell the groups apart were searched for in a discovery cohort of more than 90 patients, of whom over 40 had Graves' ophthalmopathy and 55 to 60 had stable Graves' hyperthyroidism. The roughly 91 discovery patients were randomly divided into training and test sets at a 7:3 ratio. The paper reports TCR Vbeta CDR3 sequencing of 140 or so peripheral blood samples: approximately 43 ophthalmopathy, under 80 hyperthyroidism and some 17 progressor patients. The study also compared thyroid tissue and blood T-cell repertoires from a handful of Graves' hyperthyroidism patients. An independent validation cohort of under 20 hyperthyroidism patients and 17 patients who later progressed to ophthalmopathy tested prospective prediction of ophthalmopathy. After sampling, hyperthyroidism patients received methimazole starting at 30 mg daily, and ophthalmopathy patients received high-dose intravenous methylprednisolone.

This clonotype was seen repeatedly, ten times or more. This receptor's antigen is unknown. Base qualities are not provided; no much larger clone lies one nucleotide away. The research as a whole found: During validation, the model predicted progression to ophthalmopathy a median of approximately 7 months ahead of onset, with approximately 71% sensitivity and around 72% specificity. No statistical method was used to set the sample size in advance, and investigators knew the group allocation. Most expanded thyroid clonotypes (frequency above 0.001) were also detected in blood, suggesting blood repertoires may reflect thyroid immune responses. A 13 V-J signature model separated ophthalmopathy from stable hyperthyroidism, with about 88% sensitivity and about 81% specificity in cross-validation and 80%/75% in testing.

TCR beta CDR3 regions were amplified from RNA transcripts. For the first round of RT-PCR on the TCR CDR3, the HTBI primer set was used together with the Qiagen OneStep RT-PCR kit. Libraries were constructed in a second round of multiplex PCR, after which size selection and purification were carried out. Sequencing of the libraries was done on an Illumina HiSeq2000 using paired-end 100 bp reads. As for the authors' bioinformatics: SOAPnuke was used to process the raw data, with reads discarded if the reads contained adapters or uncalled bases, had a mean Phred below 15, or lacked an exact constant-primer or identifier match. High-quality paired reads were merged using COPE v1.2.5, and each unique nucleotide sequence was defined as a clonotype. Clonotypes were aligned to IMGT TRBV, TRBD and TRBJ reference segments using MiTCR v1.1. The analysis included only V-J combinations with a frequency above 0.0001, which together covered about 99% of the repertoires. A TCS score was defined as the ratio of F50 (clonal expansion) to E x V (chaos), with BLOSUM62-based TCRdist applied between CDR3 peptides within each V-J. Welch's t-statistics and random forest reduced 500 to 650 V-J features to around 14, which were used in a naive Bayes classifier (R e1071). Thyroid-blood repertoire similarity was quantified with the Morisita-Horn index. The public reads were reprocessed in TCRdb via fastp at Q25 and MiXCR, keeping in-frame beta chains. Every distinct CDR3 protein forms one entry, paired with its most common genes and DNA. None of the V and J calls come from the authors' own analysis; TCRdb made them. The sample table holds over 45,000 distinct CDR3 sequences, of which around half were seen once. The ten largest account for 32% of the sample.

Including the terminal cysteine and phenylalanine, the CDR3 comprises 17 residues. The only DNA kept is the CDR3, 51 bases in frame from the first base. Based on the germline V gene, the CDR1 and CDR2 sequences are MGHRA and YSYEKL. V is pared back by 0 bases and J by 3 bases, with 18 bases lying between the germline termini. Stable Graves' hyperthyroidism was defined as the absence of progression to ophthalmopathy over 18 months of follow-up. Hyperthyroidism patients were aged 18 to 65 years and newly diagnosed, with disease duration of less than 2 months. The study excluded patients with uncontrolled infections, other autoimmune diseases, pregnancy or lactation. Diagnoses relied on clinical symptoms, serum thyroxine and TRAb, thyroid ultrasound and orbital computed tomography. Total RNA was extracted using Trizol reagent, and RNA quality was assessed on an Agilent 2100 Bioanalyzer.

The V and J genes are TRBV4-1 and TRBJ2-7; no D segment can be confidently identified. This receptor was taken from a woman aged 45-65 years with Graves' hyperthyroidism. Sequenced: peripheral blood or thyroid tissue (not recorded which). The sequenced DNA: TGCGCCAGCAGCCAAGACCCCCCACCGAGGCAGTTCTACGAGCAGTACTTC. This sequence encodes CASSQDPPPRQFYEQYF.